The 32 T cell receptor beta chains below all came from one sample that was sequenced in a study of T-cell memory formation after mild COVID-19. MiXCR, run by TCRdb on the 5' RACE reads, gives a single entry per CDR3 protein. This repertoire shows about 350,000 distinct CDR3 sequences, 12% to 15% found once; its top ten account for 22%. The sequenced sample consisted of PBMCs or a T cell subset sorted from them (not recorded which). Source of these receptors: a man aged 18 to 29 who had mild COVID-19 (a few samples of this study predate the infection). Cell type and time point are not known.

The chain combines TRBV15 with TRBJ2-7; possibly TRBD1 for D (6 bases). CDR1 is LNHNV, CDR2 YYDKDF, per germline (reference sequence). Trimming cost V 5 bases and J 1 base, with 9 bases left between them. The CDR3 spans 13 residues. The DNA of the CDR3 is TGTGCCACCAGCTTAGGACAGTCCTACGAGCAGTACGTC. Translated: CATSLGQSYEQYV.

The rearrangement links TRBV4-1 to TRBJ2-7; D remains unclear. V was pared by 3 bases and J by 5 bases, with 11 bases between. Germline CDR1 is MGHRA and CDR2 is YSYEKL. This CDR3 contains 13 residues. CDR3 residues: CASSQAGNNEQYF. The CDR3 DNA sequence: TGCGCCAGCAGCCAGGCCGGAAACAACGAGCAGTACTTC.

This clonotype was recorded a few times. This sequence joins TRBV29-1 and TRBJ1-1; D not resolved. The CDR3 length is 12 residues. CDR1 and CDR2 from the germline V gene are SQVTM and ANQGSEA. V was pared by 6 bases and J by 1 base, with 9 bases between. The CDR3 loop reads CSVRRSNTEAFF. For the CDR3, the DNA is TGCAGCGTCCGAAGGTCGAACACTGAAGCTTTCTTT. Variable domain in full (rest from reference TRBV29-1 and TRBJ1-1): SAVISQKPSRDICQRGTSLTIQCQVDSQVTMMFWYRQQPGQSLTLIATANQGSEATYESGFVIDKFPISRPNLTFSTLTVSNMSPEDSSIYLCSVRRSNTEAFFGQGTRLTVV.

This clonotype was counted a few times. The chain carries TRBV19 and TRBJ2-1, with D tentatively TRBD1 (6 bases). V lost 9 bases and J lost 5, with 11 bases in between. The CDR3 sequence is 12 residues long. Germline CDR1 LNHDA, CDR2 SQIVND (reference sequence). In DNA, the CDR3 is TGTGCCAGAGGGGGAAGGCACAATGAGCAGTTCTTC. The encoded protein is CARGGRHNEQFF.

The chain uses TRBV7-9 and TRBJ2-1, with 7 bases matching TRBD1. Germline CDR1 SEHNR, CDR2 FQNEAQ (reference sequence). Germline trimming cut 5 bases from V and 14 bases from J; bases unmatched to any gene: 18. The CDR3 length is 15 residues. The CDR3 region has the DNA TGTGCCAGCAGCCCCCAGGGGGAGCGGTCTTGGGTAGAGTTCTTC. This translates into CASSPQGERSWVEFF.

This clonotype has a count of ten or more. This chain links TRBV5-1 with TRBJ1-5; perhaps TRBD1 as D (5 bases). Trimming took 0 bases from V and 1 from J, leaving 8 bases between them. The CDR3 extends over 15 amino acids. In germline, CDR1 is SGHRS, CDR2 YFSETQ. This CDR3 is CASSLAGTSNQPQHF. The CDR3 coding sequence is TGCGCCAGCAGCTTGGCCGGGACGAGCAATCAGCCCCAGCATTTT.

This clonotype has ten or more counts. The gene calls are TRBV29-1 and TRBJ2-4, with 8 bases lining up with TRBD2. CDR3 length: 14 residues. The V and J ends lost 4 bases and 9 bases, in that order; junction bases with no gene match: 11. CDR1 and CDR2 from the germline V gene are SQVTM and ANQGSEA. The CDR3 sequence: CSVVWRGAGIIQYF. CDR3 coding DNA: TGCAGCGTTGTTTGGCGGGGGGCCGGGATCATTCAGTACTTC.

This clonotype occurred many times. For the CDR3, the DNA is TGTGCCAGCAGCTTTCCGAGTAATGAGCAGTTCTTC. Translated, it gives CASSFPSNEQFF. This chain joins TRBV7-9 and TRBJ2-1; the D is unclear. This CDR3 contains 12 residues. Trimming took off 3 bases at V and 7 bases at J, with 7 bases between the two ends. From germline, CDR1 is SEHNR and CDR2 FQNEAQ (reference sequence).

This clonotype has just a few counts. V gene TRBV7-9 combines with J gene TRBJ1-1; no reliable D call. Germline CDR1 reads SEHNR; CDR2 reads FQNEAQ (reference sequence). CDR3 length equals 13 residues. V dropped 5 bases and J dropped 8 bases, with 15 bases sitting between them. The CDR3 DNA follows: TGTGCCAGCAGCCAAGTAGAGGGTTTGGAAGCTTTCTTT. It codes for CASSQVEGLEAFF.

This clonotype showed up just a few times. The chain joins TRBV19 to TRBJ2-2; D is possibly TRBD2 (5 bases). The CDR3 spans 14 residues. Trimming stripped 4 bases from V and 3 bases from J, with 9 bases between. Germline-derived CDR1 and CDR2 are LNHDA and SQIVND (reference sequence). In nucleotides, the CDR3 is TGTGCCAGTAGTAGCGGGCTAGACACCGGGGAGCTGTTTTTT. Translation: CASSSGLDTGELFF.

Here the CDR3 reads CASSQALGRGYTF. CDR3 coding DNA: TGTGCCAGCAGCCAAGCTCTGGGGAGGGGCTACACCTTC. The V and J genes are TRBV14 and TRBJ1-2; D uncertain. V was cut by 1 base and J by 8 bases, with 11 bases left in between. The CDR3 totals 13 residues. Germline CDR1 reads SGHDN; CDR2 reads FVKESK. Together with reference TRBV14 and TRBJ1-2, the CDR3 gives the full variable domain: EAGVTQFPSHSVIEKGQTVTLRCDPISGHDNLYWYRRVMGKEIKFLLHFVKESKQDESGMPNNRFLAERTGGTYSTLKVQPAELEDSGVYFCASSQALGRGYTFGSGTRLTVV.

This clonotype was counted between two and nine times. CDR3 amino acids: CASSLKAGAEQYF. The CDR3 coding sequence is TGTGCCAGCAGCTTAAAAGCGGGGGCCGAGCAGTACTTC. V gene TRBV7-2 combines with J gene TRBJ2-7; TRBD2 agrees at 8 bases. The CDR3 contains 13 residues. The ends lost 2 bases at V and 6 bases at J; junction bases unmatched: 3. CDR1 is SGHTA and CDR2 is FQGNSA in the germline V gene.

This clonotype was found a few times. This chain connects TRBV28 to TRBJ2-7; D call uncertain. The CDR3 has 13 residues. With 6 bases removed from V and 4 bases from J, the gap between germline ends came to 13 bases. Germline V gene lookup returns CDR1 MDHEN and CDR2 SYDVKM. CDR3 amino acids: CASSLLPGYEQYF. The CDR3 DNA is TGTGCCAGCAGCTTACTCCCGGGTTACGAGCAGTACTTC.

This chain connects TRBV5-6 to TRBJ2-5; 10 positions agree with TRBD2. Per germline, CDR1 SGHDT and CDR2 YYEEEE. J lost 3 bases, V lost 0 bases, and 5 bases had no gene match. CDR3 length equals 16 residues. This CDR3 is CASSLGSSGGEETQYF. The CDR3 nucleotides read TGTGCCAGCAGCTTGGGTTCCAGCGGGGGGGAAGAGACCCAGTACTTC.

V is TRBV7-2 and J is TRBJ1-2; TRBD1 agrees at 8 bases. The CDR3 loop spans 15 amino acids. Germline V lookup: CDR1 SGHTA, CDR2 FQGNSA. Unmatched junction bases numbered 10, after V lost 5 bases and J lost 5 bases. The chain's CDR3 is CASSPTQGAGYGYTF. CDR3 sequence (DNA): TGTGCCAGCAGCCCAACCCAGGGGGCAGGGTATGGCTACACCTTC.

This clonotype was counted many times. The chain couples TRBV6-5 to TRBJ2-3, with 11 bases identical to TRBD2. Per the germline V gene, CDR1 is MNHEY and CDR2 is SVGAGI. The CDR3 consists of 19 residues. Trimming took 0 bases from V and 2 from J; bases not matched to a gene: 10. The CDR3 DNA reads TGTGCCAGCAGTTACTCGATCCCCACTAGCGGGGGCCTCACAGATACGCAGTATTTT. Protein: CASSYSIPTSGGLTDTQYF.

This clonotype was picked up many times. The rearrangement joins TRBV21-1 to TRBJ2-1; the D segment call TRBD2 is taken from the table without a DNA check. TRBV21-1 is assigned pseudogene status. This CDR3 has 15 residues. In DNA, the CDR3 is TGTGCCAGGCTCTCGGGACTAGCGGGGTACAATGAGCAGTTCTTC. Encoded protein: CARLSGLAGYNEQFF.

This sequence joins TRBV7-2 and TRBJ1-6; possible D gene TRBD1, 5 bases. The CDR3 loop spans 17 amino acids. Germline V gene data show CDR1 as SGHTA and CDR2 as FQGNSA. V was cut by 1 base and J by 0 bases, with 10 bases left in between. The CDR3, as DNA: TGTGCCAGCAGCTTAGAGTCGGGGGTCTCCTATAATTCACCCCTCCACTTT. This gives the protein CASSLESGVSYNSPLHF.

The chain is built from TRBV6-5 and TRBJ1-1; the D gene is possibly TRBD1 (5 bases). The length of the CDR3 is 14 residues. Deletions cut 11 bases from V and 0 bases from J, with 16 bases between. Germline values: CDR1 MNHEY, CDR2 SVGAGI. The CDR3 nucleotides are TGTGCCGCTCAAGCCGGGACGGTGAACACTGAAGCTTTCTTT. Protein product: CAAQAGTVNTEAFF.

This clonotype appeared a few times. The rearrangement links TRBV29-1 to TRBJ1-2; 7 bases line up with TRBD1. This CDR3 contains 11 residues. V shed 7 bases, J shed 3 bases, and the junction held 2 bases outside the gene matches. Germline CDR1 is SQVTM and CDR2 is ANQGSEA. CDR3 in DNA: TGCAGCGGCGGGACAGACTATGGCTACACCTTC. Encoded protein: CSGGTDYGYTF. Combining the CDR3 with reference TRBV29-1 and TRBJ1-2 gives the whole variable domain SAVISQKPSRDICQRGTSLTIQCQVDSQVTMMFWYRQQPGQSLTLIATANQGSEATYESGFVIDKFPISRPNLTFSTLTVSNMSPEDSSIYLCSGGTDYGYTFGSGTRLTVV.

The V call is TRBV27, the J call TRBJ2-1; 10 bases fit TRBD2. The length of the CDR3 is 15 residues. Germline assignment: CDR1 MNHEY and CDR2 SMNVEV (reference sequence). V shed 8 bases and J 2 bases; nucleotides not matched to a gene: 6. The CDR3 DNA reads as TGTGCCAGCTCAAGCGGGACTAGCGCCTACAATGAGCAGTTCTTC. Protein: CASSSGTSAYNEQFF.

V is TRBV6-1 and J is TRBJ2-7; 9 positions match TRBD1. Losses at the gene ends were 6 bases for V and 2 bases for J; bases not matched to a gene: 11. The CDR3 extends over 16 amino acids. Germline V lookup: CDR1 MNHNS, CDR2 SASEGT. DNA of the CDR3: TGTGCCAGCAGGAAGAATCCGGGACAGGGCACCTACGAGCAGTACTTC. Protein product: CASRKNPGQGTYEQYF.

This clonotype was counted a few times. The J gene is TRBJ2-3, the V gene TRBV7-2, with 8 nucleotides matching TRBD2. The CDR3 totals 16 residues. The V segment lost 4 bases and the J segment 0 bases; nucleotides outside the gene matches: 6. Germline CDR1 reads SGHTA; CDR2 reads FQGNSA. CDR3 amino acids: CASSYSGGPSTDTQYF. As DNA, the CDR3 is TGTGCCAGCAGCTACAGCGGGGGACCGAGCACAGATACGCAGTATTTT.

This clonotype was recorded a few times. The chain carries TRBV4-2 and TRBJ1-5; D remains unclear. The CDR3 loop spans 15 amino acids. With 0 bases removed from V and 7 bases from J, the gap between germline ends came to 13 bases. Germline CDR1 is LGHNA and CDR2 is YNFKEQ. The DNA of the CDR3 is TGTGCCAGCAGCCAAGAAGAAACATCGGGGCAGCCCCAGCATTTT. Protein: CASSQEETSGQPQHF.

This chain links TRBV7-2 with TRBJ1-1, with TRBD1 matching over 8 bases. The V gene end was trimmed by 3 bases and the J gene end by 1 base; junction bases not matched to a gene: 4. Germline-derived CDR1 and CDR2 are SGHTA and FQGNSA. The CDR3 has 15 amino acids. The CDR3 reads CASSFHRGTNTEAFF. In DNA, the CDR3 is TGTGCCAGCAGCTTCCACAGGGGGACGAACACTGAAGCTTTCTTT.

The rearrangement uses TRBV3-1 and TRBJ1-1; possibly TRBD1 for D (6 bases). CDR1 is LGHDT, CDR2 YNNKEL, per germline (reference sequence). The CDR3 extends over 14 amino acids. Trimming left V 1 base short and J 7 bases short, with 13 bases between. CDR3 residues: CASSQGYRASEAFF. DNA for the CDR3: TGTGCCAGCAGCCAAGGCTACAGGGCTAGTGAAGCTTTCTTT.

The chain uses TRBV7-2 and TRBJ2-5; D might be TRBD1 or TRBD2, each matching 5 bases. The germline CDR1 and CDR2 sequences are SGHTA and FQGNSA. V was cut by 3 bases and J by 3 bases, with 8 bases left in between. The CDR3 totals 13 residues. The CDR3, as DNA: TGTGCCAGCAGCTTTAGGGGAGAAGAGACCCAGTACTTC. It yields the protein CASSFRGEETQYF.

The V gene is TRBV20-1, the J gene TRBJ2-7; either TRBD1 or TRBD2 may fit D (6 bases each). V shed 0 bases and J shed 7 bases, with 19 bases lying between them. This CDR3 is 15 amino acids long. Germline V gene lookup returns CDR1 DFQATT and CDR2 SNEGSKA (reference sequence). CDR3 region: CSARDRLRGAEEQYV. The CDR3, as DNA: TGCAGTGCTAGAGATAGGCTTAGGGGGGCGGAGGAGCAGTACGTC.

The V gene is TRBV12-3 or TRBV12-4, the J gene TRBJ2-7, with D perhaps TRBD1 (5 bases). Trimming shortened V by 1 base and J by 6 bases, and 13 bases separated the two germline ends. The CDR3 contains 14 residues. This CDR3 reads CASSLVVVQGEQYF. CDR3 DNA sequence: TGTGCCAGCAGTTTAGTGGTTGTGCAGGGCGAGCAGTACTTC.

A few counts support this clonotype. The chain recombines TRBV28 with TRBJ2-5, with a tentative D call TRBD2 (7 bases). CDR3 length equals 14 residues. The germline V gene has CDR1 MDHEN and CDR2 SYDVKM. V was clipped by 5 bases and J by 5 bases, with 15 bases between them. The CDR3 protein is CASSPSGGGETQYF. The CDR3 bases are TGTGCCAGCAGTCCTTCGGGGGGCGGGGAGACCCAGTACTTC.

The rearrangement links TRBV15 to TRBJ2-1; D is uncertain. V was pared by 0 bases and J by 0 bases, with 6 bases between. The CDR3 runs 15 residues. Germline CDR1 reads LNHNV; CDR2 reads YYDKDF (reference sequence). CDR3 in amino acids: CATSREGGSYNEQFF. The CDR3, as DNA: TGTGCCACCAGCAGAGAGGGCGGCTCCTACAATGAGCAGTTCTTC.

This clonotype has a handful of counts. V usage is TRBV6-2 or TRBV6-3 and J usage is TRBJ2-2; D ambiguous. From germline, CDR1 is MNHEY and CDR2 SVGEGT. The V end was cut by 1 base, the J end by 2 bases, with 14 bases between. This CDR3 has 17 amino acids. The CDR3 sequence is CASSYFRRMRNTGELFF. The CDR3 DNA reads TGTGCCAGCAGTTACTTTCGGCGGATGCGAAACACCGGGGAGCTGTTTTTT.